A selection of T cell receptor beta chains follows, all from one sample in a study of T cells in Graves' hyperthyroidism and ophthalmopathy. MiXCR was run by TCRdb on the multiplex PCR reads, yielding one entry per CDR3 protein. The sample lists more than 550,000 distinct CDR3 sequences, roughly 45% occurring once. The sequenced sample was peripheral blood or thyroid tissue (not recorded which). Receptor source: an adult man with Graves' disease, either hyperthyroidism or ophthalmopathy (not recorded which). The CDR3 runs from the conserved cysteine through the conserved F or W. A D gene is named only where the DNA matches it firmly. The size field is filled for only some rows; it gives once, few, many or a size class.

once,TRBJ1-1,-,TRBV29-1,CSAGPSTEAFF,TGCAGCGCCGGTCCAAGCACTGAAGCTTTCTTT
-,TRBJ2-5,TRBD1,TRBV7-2,CASTVRDSQETQYF,TGTGCCAGCACTGTCCGGGACAGCCAAGAGACCCAGTACTTC
once,TRBJ1-2,TRBD1,TRBV6-5,CASSSRQGAYTF,TGTGCCAGCAGTTCCAGACAGGGGGCGTACACCTTC
-,TRBJ1-6,-,TRBV6-6,CASSQEVGALGNSPLHF,TGTGCCAGCAGCCAAGAGGTGGGGGCACTCGGTAATTCACCCCTCCACTTT
-,TRBJ1-2,TRBD1,TRBV4-1,CASSQRNRDRDGYTF,TGCGCCAGCAGCCAAAGGAACCGGGACAGGGACGGCTACACCTTC
-,TRBJ1-4,-,TRBV20-1,CSASGGGGEKLFF,TGCAGTGCTAGCGGTGGGGGCGGTGAAAAACTGTTTTTT
-,TRBJ2-5,-,TRBV11-2,CASSYAAGQETQYF,TGTGCCAGCAGTTACGCTGCTGGTCAAGAGACCCAGTACTTC
many,TRBJ2-5,-,TRBV7-8,CASSLELRQSQTQYF,TGTGCCAGCAGCTTAGAGCTCCGACAGTCTCAGACCCAGTACTTC
-,TRBJ2-3,-,TRBV10-2,CASSEAYGRHSSTDTQYF,TGCGCCAGCAGTGAGGCGTATGGCAGGCACTCTAGCACAGATACGCAGTATTTT
-,TRBJ1-6,TRBD1,TRBV7-4,CANSFEAGTGNNSPLHF,TGTGCCAACAGCTTTGAGGCCGGGACAGGGAATAATTCACCCCTCCACTTT
-,TRBJ1-5,-,TRBV10-3,CAISEIGQPQHF,TGTGCCATCAGTGAAATCGGTCAGCCCCAGCATTTT
few,TRBJ2-7,-,TRBV12-3/TRBV12-4,CASRQTSSYEQYF,TGTGCCAGCCGTCAAACGAGCTCCTACGAGCAGTACTTC
many,TRBJ1-2,-,TRBV25-1,CASSEMRDGYGYTF,TGTGCCAGCAGTGAAATGAGAGACGGCTATGGCTACACCTTC
-,TRBJ2-7,-,TRBV10-3,CAISDPGSPYYEQYF,TGTGCCATCAGTGACCCAGGGTCTCCGTACTACGAGCAGTACTTC
-,TRBJ1-6,TRBD1,TRBV2,CASSDTGAVLYNSPLHF,TGTGCCAGCAGTGATACAGGGGCCGTCCTCTATAATTCACCCCTCCACTTT
many,TRBJ1-2,TRBD1,TRBV29-1,CSVGTGGDYGYTF,TGCAGCGTTGGGACAGGGGGCGACTATGGCTACACCTTC
few,TRBJ1-2,TRBD1,TRBV20-1,CSARGFGGQDVYGYTF,TGCAGTGCTAGAGGGTTCGGGGGACAGGACGTCTATGGCTACACCTTC
few,TRBJ1-1,-,TRBV13,CASSLGARDDTEAFF,TGTGCCAGCAGCTTGGGAGCCAGGGATGACACTGAAGCTTTCTTT
few,TRBJ2-7,-,TRBV20-1,CSVPAGELYEQYF,TGCAGTGTGCCGGCAGGGGAGTTGTACGAGCAGTACTTC
-,TRBJ1-1,-,TRBV7-9,CASSLWQYTEAFF,TGTGCCAGCAGTTTATGGCAGTACACTGAAGCTTTCTTT
-,TRBJ1-5,-,TRBV7-9,CASSLGTDQHF,TGTGCCAGCAGCTTAGGGACAGACCAGCATTTT
-,TRBJ1-5,TRBD1,TRBV9,CASSQQGMGNQPQHF,TGTGCCAGCAGTCAACAGGGGATGGGGAATCAGCCCCAGCATTTT
many,TRBJ1-1,-,TRBV2,CASSQALVNTEAFF,TGTGCCAGCAGCCAGGCCCTAGTGAACACTGAAGCTTTCTTT
-,TRBJ1-5,-,TRBV10-1,CASSESKQPQHF,TGCGCCAGCAGTGAGTCGAAGCAGCCCCAGCATTTT
few,TRBJ1-6,TRBD1,TRBV20-1,CSARHTGGASNSPLHF,TGCAGTGCTAGACACACAGGGGGCGCGTCGAATTCACCCCTCCACTTT
-,TRBJ1-3,-,TRBV6-5,CASSSAGGGTIYF,TGTGCCAGCAGTTCGGCAGGAGGTGGCACCATATATTTT
-,TRBJ2-7,-,TRBV6-6,CASSPARGGSSYEQYF,TGTGCCAGCAGCCCTGCGAGGGGGGGGAGTTCCTACGAGCAGTACTTC
many,TRBJ2-7,-,TRBV29-1,CSVKGPLGYEQYF,TGCAGCGTAAAGGGACCTCTGGGGTACGAGCAGTACTTC
many,TRBJ1-4,-,TRBV2,CASRQFATNEKLFF,TGTGCCAGCAGGCAGTTTGCAACTAATGAAAAACTGTTTTTT
-,TRBJ2-7,-,TRBV7-2,CASSLGSDLSYEQYF,TGTGCCAGCAGCTTGGGAAGCGACCTCTCCTACGAGCAGTACTTC
many,TRBJ1-1,-,TRBV14,CASSQAGGYTEAFF,TGTGCCAGCAGCCAAGCCGGGGGTTACACTGAAGCTTTCTTT
-,TRBJ2-7,-,TRBV9,CAPGAGGEQYF,TGTGCTCCCGGAGCCGGAGGGGAGCAGTACTTC
-,TRBJ1-4,-,TRBV15,CATSTAPDGGRGEKLFF,TGTGCCACCAGCACTGCCCCCGATGGGGGGAGAGGCGAAAAACTGTTTTTT
-,TRBJ2-7,TRBD1,TRBV11-2,CASSPPRGGHEQYF,TGTGCCAGCTCACCACCGAGAGGGGGCCACGAGCAGTACTTC
-,TRBJ1-4,-,TRBV15,CATSRGENEKLFF,TGTGCCACCAGCAGGGGGGAAAATGAAAAACTGTTTTTT
many,TRBJ1-4,TRBD1,TRBV9,CASSATGGNEKLFF,TGTGCCAGCAGTGCCACAGGGGGTAATGAAAAACTGTTTTTT
-,TRBJ2-2,TRBD2,TRBV24-1,CATSGSGGSNTGELFF,TGTGCCACCAGTGGTAGCGGGGGATCGAACACCGGGGAGCTGTTTTTT
-,TRBJ1-5,TRBD1,TRBV12-3/TRBV12-4,CASSRTGTNQPQHF,TGTGCCAGCAGCCGGACAGGGACAAATCAGCCCCAGCATTTT
many,TRBJ1-1,TRBD1,TRBV7-9,CAMQTGAGTEAFF,TGTGCCATGCAAACAGGGGCCGGCACTGAAGCTTTCTTT
-,TRBJ2-2,-,TRBV20-1,CSARKGPGELFF,TGCAGTGCTAGAAAGGGGCCGGGGGAGCTGTTTTTT
-,TRBJ1-5,-,TRBV5-1,CASSLASGGHQPQHF,TGCGCCAGCAGCTTGGCCTCGGGAGGTCATCAGCCCCAGCATTTT
many,TRBJ2-7,-,TRBV7-6,CASSLMGGRTYEQYF,TGTGCCAGCAGCCTCATGGGGGGGCGCACCTACGAGCAGTACTTC
-,TRBJ1-3,-,TRBV29-1,CSGTSGKETIYF,TGCAGTGGGACTAGCGGGAAGGAGACCATATATTTT
many,TRBJ2-5,TRBD2,TRBV7-4,CASSFEGGETQYF,TGTGCCAGCAGCTTTGAGGGAGGGGAGACCCAGTACTTC
many,TRBJ1-5,-,TRBV7-8,CASSTGVGGNQPQHF,TGTGCCAGCAGTACCGGCGTTGGGGGCAATCAGCCCCAGCATTTT
few,TRBJ1-5,-,TRBV2,CASSVLRSSGDQPQHF,TGTGCCAGCAGTGTATTACGGTCGTCGGGAGATCAGCCCCAGCATTTT
-,TRBJ1-3,-,TRBV5-5,CASSPRGRMPGNTIYF,TGTGCCAGCAGTCCCCGGGGAAGGATGCCTGGAAACACCATATATTTT
-,TRBJ2-2,-,TRBV2,CASSEEVSNTGELFF,TGTGCCAGCAGTGAAGAGGTCTCGAACACCGGGGAGCTGTTTTTT
-,TRBJ2-7,-,TRBV15,CATSSPQGHEQYF,TGTGCCACCAGCAGTCCACAGGGCCACGAGCAGTACTTC
-,TRBJ2-7,-,TRBV12-3/TRBV12-4,CASSLMTGPPSYEQYF,TGTGCCAGCAGTTTGATGACGGGACCACCTTCCTACGAGCAGTACTTC
-,TRBJ1-5,-,TRBV6-1,CASKLEGRGSNQPQHF,TGTGCCAGCAAATTGGAGGGGCGCGGAAGCAATCAGCCCCAGCATTTT
-,TRBJ1-2,TRBD1,TRBV29-1,CSVESGQWMDYGYTF,TGCAGCGTTGAATCGGGACAGTGGATGGACTATGGCTACACCTTC
many,TRBJ1-1,-,TRBV29-1,CSVRQLNTEAFF,TGCAGCGTTCGGCAGCTGAACACTGAAGCTTTCTTT
-,TRBJ1-3,TRBD1,TRBV7-2,CASSLAGDSYSGNTIYF,TGTGCCAGCAGCTTAGCGGGGGACAGTTACTCTGGAAACACCATATATTTT
few,TRBJ2-7,TRBD1,TRBV10-3,CAISVAGGGSEQYF,TGTGCCATCAGTGTAGCAGGGGGCGGATCCGAGCAGTACTTC
many,TRBJ1-2,-,TRBV15,CATSRDIGIGGYGYTF,TGTGCCACCAGCAGAGATATTGGGATCGGCGGATATGGCTACACCTTC
-,TRBJ1-2,-,TRBV2,CASSYLRPVSLVGGGYTF,TGTGCCAGCAGTTACCTCCGACCCGTTAGTCTTGTGGGAGGAGGCTACACCTTC
-,TRBJ2-7,-,TRBV5-4,CASSLLIVTYEQYF,TGTGCCAGCAGCTTGTTGATAGTTACCTACGAGCAGTACTTC
many,TRBJ1-2,-,TRBV10-3,CAIRGRQPDYGYTF,TGTGCCATCAGAGGAAGGCAGCCTGACTATGGCTACACCTTC
few,TRBJ2-7,-,TRBV6-6,CASIWQGSYEQYF,TGTGCCAGCATTTGGCAGGGAAGCTACGAGCAGTACTTC